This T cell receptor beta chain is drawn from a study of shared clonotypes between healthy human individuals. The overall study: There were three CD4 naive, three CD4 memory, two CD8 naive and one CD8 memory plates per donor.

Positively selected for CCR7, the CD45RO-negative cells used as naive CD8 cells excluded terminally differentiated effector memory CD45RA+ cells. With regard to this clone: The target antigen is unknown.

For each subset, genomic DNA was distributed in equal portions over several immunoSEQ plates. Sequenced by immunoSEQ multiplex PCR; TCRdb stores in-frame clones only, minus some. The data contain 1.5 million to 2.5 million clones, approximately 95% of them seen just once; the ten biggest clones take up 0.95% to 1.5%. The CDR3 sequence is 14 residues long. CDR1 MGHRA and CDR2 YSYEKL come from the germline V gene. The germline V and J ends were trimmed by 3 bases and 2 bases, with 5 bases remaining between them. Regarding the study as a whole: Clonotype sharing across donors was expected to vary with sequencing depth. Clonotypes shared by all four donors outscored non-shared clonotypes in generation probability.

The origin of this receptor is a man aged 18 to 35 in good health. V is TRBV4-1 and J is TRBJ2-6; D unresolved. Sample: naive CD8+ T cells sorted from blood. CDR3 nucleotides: TGCGCCAGCAGCCAGGCGGCTGGGGCCAACGTCCTGACTTTC. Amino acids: CASSQAAGANVLTF.